The T cell receptor (beta chain) described here comes from a study of T cell responses to AZD1222 COVID-19 vaccine. Looking at the study overall: Second doses were pooled across both intervals (about 4 or about 12 weeks). Findings of the study overall: The study reported that nearly half of spike-specific TCRs target unmutated variant regions. Only six individuals given AZD1222 were seropositive at baseline.

The CDR3 consists of 13 residues. V lost 2 bases and J 6 bases, leaving 10 bases between the germline ends. Germline V gives CDR1 MDHEN, CDR2 SYDVKM. The method was immunoSEQ multiplex PCR; TCRdb's version includes in-frame clones alone and lacks a portion of them. The data show 100,000 to 150,000 clones, more than 85% seen once. Only a few counts were recorded for this clone. Its cognate antigen is unknown. The chain carries TRBV28 and TRBJ1-2; D is unclear. The source was peripheral blood, collected on day 0 of AZD1222 vaccination. The sequence was obtained from an adult in good health. CDR3: CASSLIRLDGYTF. The CDR3, as DNA: TGTGCCAGCAGTTTAATTCGGCTAGATGGCTACACCTTC.